This T cell receptor beta chain was profiled in a study of cytomegalovirus exposure and HLA in healthy donors. As to this clone: Its target is unknown.

Whole-study findings and limits: Later, an analysis found that common viral pathogens appeared to be linked with several of the most significant clusters.

Use of 60 Vbeta and 13 Jbeta primers characterized the PCR. The protocol was immunoSEQ multiplex PCR, while the TCRdb copy is restricted to in-frame clones and leaves out a portion. Of 110,000 to 150,000 clones listed, roughly 80% were seen once; the top ten hold 4.5% to 5.5%. Sample: PBMCs. This sequence was found in a man aged 35-49 years in good health and CMV-seronegative.

CDR3 nucleotides: TGTGCCAGCAGCCAAAATTCAGGGTCCACAGATACGCAGTATTTT. Translating it yields CASSQNSGSTDTQYF. The rearrangement joins TRBV7-9 to TRBJ2-3, with D possibly matching TRBD1 (5 bases). This CDR3 region has 15 residues. CDR1 and CDR2 (germline): SEHNR, FQNEAQ (reference sequence). Trimming took off 5 bases at V and 2 bases at J, with 14 bases between the two ends.